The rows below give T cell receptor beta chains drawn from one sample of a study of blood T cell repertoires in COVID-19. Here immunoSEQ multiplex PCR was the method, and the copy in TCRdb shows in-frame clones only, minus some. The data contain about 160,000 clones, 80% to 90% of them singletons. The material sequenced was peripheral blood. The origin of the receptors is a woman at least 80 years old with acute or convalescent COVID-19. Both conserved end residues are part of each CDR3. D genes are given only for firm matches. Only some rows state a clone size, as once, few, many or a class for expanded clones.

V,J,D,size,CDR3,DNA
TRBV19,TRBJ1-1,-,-,CASSILTGNTEAFF,TGTGCCAGTAGTATCCTAACAGGGAACACTGAAGCTTTCTTT
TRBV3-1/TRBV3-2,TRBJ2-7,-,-,CASSQTQGHNYEQYF,TGTGCCAGCAGCCAAACTCAAGGACACAACTACGAGCAGTACTTC
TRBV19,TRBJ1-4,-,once,CASSGVTATSNDKLFF,TGTGCCAGTAGTGGCGTGACAGCAACTTCTAATGACAAACTGTTTTTT
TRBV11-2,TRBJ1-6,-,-,CASSFNALINSPLHF,TGTGCCAGCAGCTTTAATGCACTGATAAATTCACCCCTCCACTTT
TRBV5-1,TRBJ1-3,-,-,CASSLEPGPSRSGNTIYF,TGCGCCAGCAGCTTGGAGCCGGGTCCGTCCCGCTCTGGAAACACCATATATTTT
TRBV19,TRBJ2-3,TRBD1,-,CASSTGQGFTQYF,TGTGCCAGTAGTACGGGACAGGGCTTTACGCAGTATTTT
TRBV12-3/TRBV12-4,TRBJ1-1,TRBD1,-,CASIIRPGGDAFF,TGTGCCAGCATCATCCGGCCAGGGGGAGACGCTTTCTTT
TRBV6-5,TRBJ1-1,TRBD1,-,CASSYRGLLENTEAFF,TGTGCCAGCAGTTACAGGGGGCTCTTAGAGAACACTGAAGCTTTCTTT
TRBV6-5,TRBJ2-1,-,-,CASTGSLTDEQFF,TGTGCCAGCACGGGTAGCTTAACCGATGAGCAGTTCTTC
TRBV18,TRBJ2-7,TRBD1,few,CASSPGQEPYEQYF,TGTGCCAGCTCACCTGGACAGGAACCCTACGAGCAGTACTTC
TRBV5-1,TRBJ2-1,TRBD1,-,CASSPGTGRYNEQFF,TGCGCCAGCAGTCCCGGGACAGGGCGCTACAATGAGCAGTTCTTC
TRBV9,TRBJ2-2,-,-,CASGDFTAGELFF,TGTGCCAGCGGGGACTTCACCGCCGGGGAGCTGTTTTTT
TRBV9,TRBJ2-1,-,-,CASSVGAQTGYNEQFF,TGTGCCAGCAGCGTGGGGGCCCAAACAGGTTACAATGAGCAGTTCTTC
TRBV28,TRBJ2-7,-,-,CASSLRQRDYEQYF,TGTGCCAGCAGTTTAAGACAGAGAGATTACGAGCAGTACTTC
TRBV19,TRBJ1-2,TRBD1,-,CASSIKGGTGSNYGYTF,TGTGCCAGTAGTATAAAAGGAGGGACAGGATCTAACTATGGCTACACCTTC
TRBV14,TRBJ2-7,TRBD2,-,CASSLRLAGGAPYEQYF,TGTGCCAGCAGCTTACGACTAGCGGGGGGGGCCCCGTACGAGCAGTACTTC
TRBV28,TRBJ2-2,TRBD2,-,CASRPLAGEWTGELFF,TGTGCCAGCAGGCCTCTAGCGGGAGAGTGGACCGGGGAGCTGTTTTTT
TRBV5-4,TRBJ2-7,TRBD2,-,CASSLLMGGTYEQYF,TGTGCCAGCAGCCTCTTGATGGGGGGGACCTACGAGCAGTACTTC
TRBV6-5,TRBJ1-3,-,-,CASSFRGAAGNTIYF,TGTGCCAGCAGTTTTCGGGGGGCAGCTGGAAACACCATATATTTT
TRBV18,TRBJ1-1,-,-,CASSADLNTEAFF,TGTGCCAGCTCAGCGGACTTGAACACTGAAGCTTTCTTT
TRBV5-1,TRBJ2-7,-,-,CASSLSAGNEQYF,TGCGCCAGCAGCTTGTCCGCGGGAAACGAGCAGTACTTC
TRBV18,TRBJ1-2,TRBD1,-,CASSPPGQGDGYTF,TGTGCCAGCTCACCCCCCGGACAGGGTGATGGCTACACCTTC
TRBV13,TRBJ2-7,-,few,CASSPSGLHSYEQYF,TGTGCCAGCAGCCCGAGTGGGCTGCACTCCTACGAGCAGTACTTC
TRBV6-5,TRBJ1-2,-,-,CASSWRAGAYGYTF,TGTGCCAGCAGTTGGCGTGCAGGGGCCTATGGCTACACCTTC
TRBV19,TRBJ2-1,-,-,CASSRHFGEGHNEQFF,TGTGCCAGTAGCCGTCATTTCGGTGAGGGCCACAATGAGCAGTTCTTC
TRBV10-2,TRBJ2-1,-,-,CASSAGLEQFF,TGCGCCAGCAGTGCAGGTCTCGAGCAGTTCTTC
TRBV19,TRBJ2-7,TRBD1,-,CASSSGGYEQYF,TGTGCCAGTAGTTCAGGGGGCTACGAGCAGTACTTC
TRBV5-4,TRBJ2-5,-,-,CASSLYSGETQYF,TGTGCCAGCAGCTTGTATAGCGGAGAGACCCAGTACTTC
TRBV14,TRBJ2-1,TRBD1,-,CASSQDTGGRYNEQFF,TGTGCCAGCAGCCAAGACACAGGGGGCAGGTACAATGAGCAGTTCTTC
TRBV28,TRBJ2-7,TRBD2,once,CASRFERGLAGVHEQYF,TGTGCCAGCAGGTTTGAAAGGGGACTAGCGGGAGTACACGAGCAGTACTTC
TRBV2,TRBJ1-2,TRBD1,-,CASSPDTGGGYTF,TGTGCCAGCAGTCCGGATACAGGGGGCGGCTACACCTTC
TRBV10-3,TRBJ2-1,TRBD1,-,CAISLTGIDNEQFF,TGTGCCATCAGCTTGACAGGGATCGACAATGAGCAGTTCTTC
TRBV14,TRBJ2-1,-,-,CASSQDLARLRFF,TGTGCCAGCAGCCAAGACCTAGCCAGGCTTAGGTTCTTC
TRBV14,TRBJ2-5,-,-,CASSLRLTQETQYF,TGTGCCAGCAGCCTTCGACTGACCCAAGAGACCCAGTACTTC
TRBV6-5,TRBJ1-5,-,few,CASSWTGNQPQHF,TGTGCCAGCAGCTGGACAGGCAATCAGCCCCAGCATTTT
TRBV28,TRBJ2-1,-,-,CAILGPADNEQFF,TGTGCCATCCTGGGCCCCGCAGACAATGAGCAGTTCTTC
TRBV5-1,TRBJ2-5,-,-,CASSLIEVAPAETQYF,TGCGCCAGCAGCTTGATTGAGGTGGCGCCGGCGGAGACCCAGTACTTC
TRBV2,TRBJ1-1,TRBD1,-,CASRGQPNTEAFF,TGTGCCAGCAGGGGACAGCCGAACACTGAAGCTTTCTTT
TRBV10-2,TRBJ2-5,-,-,CASSAQAGETQYF,TGCGCCAGCAGTGCGCAGGCGGGAGAGACCCAGTACTTC
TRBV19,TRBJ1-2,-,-,CASSPPGTPPYGYTF,TGTGCCAGTAGCCCCCCCGGGACACCACCGTATGGCTACACCTTC
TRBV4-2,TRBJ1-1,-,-,CASSQDNRVNTEAFF,TGTGCCAGCAGCCAAGATAACAGGGTGAACACTGAAGCTTTCTTT
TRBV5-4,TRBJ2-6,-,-,CASSPPRSRANVLTF,TGTGCCAGCAGCCCCCCGAGGTCTCGGGCCAACGTCCTGACTTTC
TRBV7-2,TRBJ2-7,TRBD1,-,CASSSSPGQGARAYEQYF,TGTGCCAGCAGCTCCTCTCCGGGACAGGGGGCGAGGGCCTACGAGCAGTACTTC
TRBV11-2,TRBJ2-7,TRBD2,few,CASSLEWAGGSYEQYF,TGTGCCAGCAGCTTAGAGTGGGCGGGAGGGTCCTACGAGCAGTACTTC
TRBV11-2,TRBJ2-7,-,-,CASSRGASNVVYEQYF,TGTGCCAGCAGCCGGGGGGCTTCAAACGTAGTCTACGAGCAGTACTTC
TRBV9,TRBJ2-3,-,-,CASSVEAYGGSTDTQYF,TGTGCCAGCAGCGTCGAGGCTTATGGGGGGAGCACAGATACGCAGTATTTT
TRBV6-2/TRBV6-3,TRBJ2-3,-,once,CASSYRRESRDTQYF,TGTGCCAGCAGTTACAGGCGGGAATCCCGCGATACGCAGTATTTT
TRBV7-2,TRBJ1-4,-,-,CASSSGGLENEKLFF,TGTGCCAGCAGCTCCGGGGGACTGGAAAATGAAAAACTGTTTTTT
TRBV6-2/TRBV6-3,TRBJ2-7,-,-,CASSYALGQYF,TGTGCCAGCAGTTACGCCCTCGGGCAGTACTTC
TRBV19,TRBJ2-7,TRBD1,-,CASSPAGTDYEQYF,TGTGCCAGTAGTCCGGCCGGGACAGACTACGAGCAGTACTTC
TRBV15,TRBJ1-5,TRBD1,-,CATSRGTGTHSNQPQHF,TGTGCCACCAGCAGGGGGACAGGGACGCATAGCAATCAGCCCCAGCATTTT
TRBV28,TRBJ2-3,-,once,CASRDNGRPDTQYF,TGTGCCAGCAGGGATAACGGGAGACCAGATACGCAGTATTTT
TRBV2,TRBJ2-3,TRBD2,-,CASTLMTGISGRARDTQYF,TGTGCCAGCACTCTAATGACAGGAATCAGCGGGAGGGCCCGAGATACGCAGTATTTT
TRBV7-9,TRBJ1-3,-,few,CASSSPILASRHSGNTIYF,TGTGCCAGCAGTTCACCGATCCTAGCTTCACGGCACTCTGGAAACACCATATATTTT
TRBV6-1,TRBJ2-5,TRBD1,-,CASSEIGVGTVQETQYF,TGTGCCAGCAGTGAGATCGGTGTCGGGACAGTCCAAGAGACCCAGTACTTC
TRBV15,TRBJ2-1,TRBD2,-,CATSREMTSGGPQFF,TGTGCCACCAGCAGAGAAATGACTAGCGGGGGGCCGCAGTTCTTC
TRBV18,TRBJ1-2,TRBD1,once,CASSPLTRQGNYGYTF,TGTGCCAGCTCACCCCTTACCCGACAGGGTAACTATGGCTACACCTTC